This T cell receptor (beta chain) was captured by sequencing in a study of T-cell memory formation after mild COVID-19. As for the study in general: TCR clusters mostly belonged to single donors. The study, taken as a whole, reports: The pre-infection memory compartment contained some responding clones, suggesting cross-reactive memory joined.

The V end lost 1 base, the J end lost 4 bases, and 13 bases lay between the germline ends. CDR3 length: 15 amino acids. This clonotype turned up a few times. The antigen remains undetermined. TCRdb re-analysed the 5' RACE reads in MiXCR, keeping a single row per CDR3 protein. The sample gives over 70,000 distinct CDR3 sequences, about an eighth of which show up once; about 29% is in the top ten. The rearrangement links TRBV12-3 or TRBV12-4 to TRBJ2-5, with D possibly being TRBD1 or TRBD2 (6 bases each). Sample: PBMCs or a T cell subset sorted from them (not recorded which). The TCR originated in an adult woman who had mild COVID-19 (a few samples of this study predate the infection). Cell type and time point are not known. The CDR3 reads CASSLGQGTRETQYF. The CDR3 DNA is TGTGCCAGCAGTTTAGGGCAGGGGACTCGAGAGACCCAGTACTTC.